Following are 21 T cell receptor beta chains from one sample sequenced in a study of technical replicates of blood from a few donors. The protocol was immunoSEQ multiplex PCR, while the TCRdb copy is restricted to in-frame clones and leaves out a portion. The data show 50,000 to 65,000 clones, 85% to 95% seen once. What was sequenced was PBMCs. The receptor source for this set is a human donor in good health. Some clones in this sample may be carry-over from other donors' samples.

This chain links TRBV19 with TRBJ1-1; 7 bases are shared with TRBD1. This CDR3 has 14 amino acids. The V gene's germline CDR1 is LNHDA and CDR2 SQIVND (reference sequence). V trimming: 7 bases; J trimming: 0 bases; junction bases outside the gene matches: 5. This CDR3 is CASIPDRLNTEAFF. In DNA form, the CDR3 reads TGTGCCAGTATTCCGGACAGGTTGAACACTGAAGCTTTCTTT.

The gene calls are TRBV18 and TRBJ2-2, with D unresolved. Trimming pared 2 bases from V and 1 base from J, leaving 5 bases between. Germline values: CDR1 KGHSH, CDR2 LQKENI. The CDR3 runs 14 residues. CDR3 DNA sequence: TGTGCCAGCTCACCAACAGTGAACACCGGGGAGCTGTTTTTT. Translated: CASSPTVNTGELFF.

The chain is built from TRBV5-1 and TRBJ1-2; D call uncertain. Trimming removed 4 bases at V and 6 bases at J, with 10 bases between. This CDR3 has 12 amino acids. CDR1 and CDR2 from the germline V gene are SGHRS and YFSETQ. CDR3 in DNA: TGCGCCAGCAGCCCTCCCGGGGATGGCTACACCTTC. It yields the protein CASSPPGDGYTF.

CDR3 region: CASSVEQGATGELFF. CDR3 DNA sequence: TGTGCCAGCAGCGTAGAACAGGGGGCCACCGGGGAGCTGTTTTTT. The V and J genes are TRBV9 and TRBJ2-2, with 9 bases aligning to TRBD1. The CDR3 covers 15 residues. Trimming cost V 0 bases and J 4 bases; bases outside gene matches: 1. Germline V gene data show CDR1 as SGDLS and CDR2 as YYNGEE.

The chain employs TRBV7-8 and TRBJ1-1; a possible D gene is TRBD1 (6 bases). This CDR3 region has 17 residues. From germline, CDR1 is SGHVS and CDR2 FQNEAQ. Trimming took 0 bases from V and 1 from J, leaving 15 bases between them. The CDR3 sequence: CASSLAGQGRSNTEAFF. The CDR3 DNA reads TGTGCCAGCAGCTTAGCGGGCCAGGGGCGATCGAACACTGAAGCTTTCTTT.

This rearrangement joins TRBV28 to TRBJ1-3; 8 bases agree with TRBD1. With V trimmed by 4 bases and J by 7 bases, 12 bases remained unmatched. Looked up from germline, CDR1 is MDHEN and CDR2 is SYDVKM. This CDR3 has 16 amino acids. The DNA of the CDR3 is TGTGCCAGCAGTTCCCAAGGACAGGGAGGGGTGAACACCATATATTTT. This sequence encodes CASSSQGQGGVNTIYF.

There are a few counts of this clone. The chain is built from TRBV5-1 and TRBJ2-3; 7 bases are a match to TRBD1. The length of the CDR3 is 15 residues. The junction had 10 bases not matched to a gene; V was cut back by 3 bases and J by 6 bases. Germline CDR1 SGHRS, CDR2 YFSETQ. CDR3 nucleotide sequence: TGCGCCAGCAGCTCCGACAGGGCGAATGTCGATACGCAGTATTTT. This encodes CASSSDRANVDTQYF.

This chain connects TRBV7-7 to TRBJ1-1; 7 positions match TRBD1. This CDR3 has 13 amino acids. The junction had 1 base not matched to a gene; V was cut back by 5 bases and J by 1 base. The V gene's germline CDR1 is SSHAT and CDR2 FNYEAQ (reference sequence). This CDR3 is CASSRDRNTEAFF. CDR3 nucleotide sequence: TGTGCCAGCAGCAGGGACAGGAACACTGAAGCTTTCTTT.

The V and J genes are TRBV21-1 and TRBJ2-7; the table's TRBD1 call for D was not verified on the DNA. TRBV21-1 is noted as a pseudogene. The length of the CDR3 is 21 residues. The CDR3 coding sequence is TGTGCCAGCAGCAAAGGCGAGGCTGGGGGACAGGGTAGGAACCCGCCCTACGAGCAGTACTTC. Translation: CASSKGEAGGQGRNPPYEQYF.

The V call is TRBV11-1, the J call TRBJ2-1, with D possibly matching TRBD2 (5 bases). CDR1 and CDR2 (germline): SGHAT, FQDESV (reference sequence). Deletions cut 1 base from V and 10 bases from J, with 14 bases between. The CDR3 contains 14 residues. The CDR3 here is CASSLGRTSGEQFF. In DNA, the CDR3 is TGTGCCAGCAGCTTAGGTAGGACCAGCGGCGAGCAGTTCTTC.

This sequence joins TRBV18 and TRBJ1-5; 9 nucleotides line up with TRBD1. Unmatched junction bases numbered 9, after V lost 6 bases and J lost 0 bases. The CDR3 runs 17 residues. The germline gives CDR1 KGHSH, CDR2 LQKENI. The DNA for the CDR3 is TGTGCCAGCTCGAAGACAGGGGGACCATATAGCAATCAGCCCCAGCATTTT. Its translation is CASSKTGGPYSNQPQHF.

The V gene is TRBV29-1, the J gene TRBJ2-5; D might be TRBD2 (6 bases). Germline V gene data show CDR1 as SQVTM and CDR2 as ANQGSEA. V gave up 6 bases and J gave up 4 bases, with 24 bases separating them. The CDR3 covers 16 residues. This CDR3 is CSVARARGKKAETQYF. The CDR3 coding sequence is TGCAGCGTCGCGAGGGCCCGCGGGAAGAAAGCAGAGACCCAGTACTTC.

The chain recombines TRBV25-1 with TRBJ2-7; the D gene is possibly TRBD2 (5 bases). The germline V gene has CDR1 MGHDK and CDR2 SYGVNS. The V and J ends lost 6 bases and 1 base respectively, with 13 bases between them. The CDR3 length is 14 residues. The CDR3 DNA is TGTGCCAGCAGCTCTCCAGCGGCTTCCTACGAGCAGTACTTC. Translation: CASSSPAASYEQYF.

V usage is TRBV4-1 and J usage is TRBJ2-7; TRBD1 matches at 7 bases. The CDR3 is 20 amino acids. Losses at the gene ends were 0 bases for V and 1 base for J; bases not matched to a gene: 18. Germline CDR1 MGHRA, CDR2 YSYEKL. The CDR3 nucleotides read TGCGCCAGCAGCCAAGATCTATTTAGGGGGCCCGGGACAAAATCCTACGAGCAGTACTTC. This codes for CASSQDLFRGPGTKSYEQYF.

This clone was seen more than once but under ten times. Here the CDR3 DNA reads TGTGCCAGCAGCTTAGATCCCGGTACTGAAGCTTTCTTT. It codes for CASSLDPGTEAFF. The chain employs TRBV7-9 and TRBJ1-1; D uncertain. V lost 1 base, J lost 5 bases, and 8 bases lay in between. CDR1 is SEHNR and CDR2 is FQNEAQ in the germline V gene (reference sequence). The CDR3 spans 13 residues.

The V call is TRBV5-1, the J call TRBJ1-1; a possible D gene is TRBD1 (5 bases). This CDR3 comprises 14 residues. CDR1 and CDR2 from the germline V gene are SGHRS and YFSETQ. V shed 0 bases and J shed 3 bases, with 9 bases lying between them. As DNA, the CDR3 is TGCGCCAGCAGCTTGGGGGGCAGGTACACTGAAGCTTTCTTT. Translated, it gives CASSLGGRYTEAFF.

The chain recombines TRBV6-5 with TRBJ2-1; tentatively, D is TRBD1 (6 bases). The CDR3 spans 15 residues. Trimming shortened V by 9 bases and J by 2 bases, and 17 bases separated the two germline ends. CDR1 is MNHEY and CDR2 is SVGAGI in the germline V gene. CDR3 sequence (DNA): TGTGCCAGTGCAGGGGACCGACTCACCTACAATGAGCAGTTCTTC. Amino acid sequence: CASAGDRLTYNEQFF.

J is TRBJ2-7 and V is TRBV15; 7 bases are a match to TRBD1. V shed 3 bases, J shed 6 bases, and the junction held 8 bases outside the gene matches. The CDR3 has 14 amino acids. From germline, CDR1 is LNHNV and CDR2 YYDKDF (reference sequence). Written as DNA, the CDR3 is TGTGCCACCAGCAGCCGGATAACAGGGGCCGAGCAGTACTTC. This sequence encodes CATSSRITGAEQYF.

The gene calls are TRBV4-2 and TRBJ2-1; 8 positions match TRBD2. The CDR3 runs to 13 residues. With V trimmed by 4 bases and J by 4 bases, 0 bases remained unmatched. From germline, CDR1 is LGHNA and CDR2 YNFKEQ. Here the CDR3 DNA reads TGTGCCAGCAGCCGCGGGGGGTACAATGAGCAGTTCTTC. It codes for CASSRGGYNEQFF.

The rearrangement uses TRBV6-4 and TRBJ2-1, with TRBD1 as a possible D gene (6 bases). Trimming shortened V by 6 bases and J by 3 bases, and 15 bases separated the two germline ends. This CDR3 is built from 15 residues. Germline loops: CDR1 MRHNA, CDR2 SNTAGT. The CDR3: CASRLDRGHYNEQFF. As DNA, the CDR3 is TGTGCCAGCAGACTGGACAGAGGCCACTACAATGAGCAGTTCTTC.

This chain uses TRBV19 with TRBJ2-2; tentatively, D is TRBD2 (6 bases). The CDR3 loop spans 17 amino acids. Germline assignment: CDR1 LNHDA and CDR2 SQIVND (reference sequence). Trimming took 4 bases from V and 0 from J, leaving 15 bases between them. CDR3 region: CASSRRVAVSNTGELFF. In nucleotides, the CDR3 is TGTGCCAGTAGTAGAAGGGTAGCGGTTTCGAACACCGGGGAGCTGTTTTTT.